Sequencing of this T cell receptor (beta chain) was carried out in a study of blood T cell repertoires in COVID-19. Study-wide context: The origin of the acute and convalescent COVID-19 samples was the United States, Italy and Spain. T cells, B-cell-depleted T cells, or PBMCs provided the cDNA or gDNA that served as material.

V was pared by 2 bases and J by 6 bases, with 17 bases between. The CDR3 spans 16 residues. Germline V gene lookup returns CDR1 SEHNR and CDR2 FQNEAQ (reference sequence). Original processing methods: Amplification from reference gene primers served as the basis for estimated nucleated cell counts. Assay: immunoSEQ multiplex PCR; the TCRdb copy retains only in-frame clones and omits some. V, J and clone size are those of that table, while D and trimming were read from the DNA. The sample contains about 40,000 clones, roughly 83% of which appear only once. This sequence joins TRBV7-9 and TRBJ2-1; D is possibly TRBD2 (5 bases). The clonotype was recovered from a woman aged 55-69 years with acute or convalescent COVID-19. The sample consisted of peripheral blood. DNA for the CDR3: TGTGCCAGCAGCTTATTTCCGGGTACCGGGGTCAATGAGCAGTTCTTC. Its translation is CASSLFPGTGVNEQFF.